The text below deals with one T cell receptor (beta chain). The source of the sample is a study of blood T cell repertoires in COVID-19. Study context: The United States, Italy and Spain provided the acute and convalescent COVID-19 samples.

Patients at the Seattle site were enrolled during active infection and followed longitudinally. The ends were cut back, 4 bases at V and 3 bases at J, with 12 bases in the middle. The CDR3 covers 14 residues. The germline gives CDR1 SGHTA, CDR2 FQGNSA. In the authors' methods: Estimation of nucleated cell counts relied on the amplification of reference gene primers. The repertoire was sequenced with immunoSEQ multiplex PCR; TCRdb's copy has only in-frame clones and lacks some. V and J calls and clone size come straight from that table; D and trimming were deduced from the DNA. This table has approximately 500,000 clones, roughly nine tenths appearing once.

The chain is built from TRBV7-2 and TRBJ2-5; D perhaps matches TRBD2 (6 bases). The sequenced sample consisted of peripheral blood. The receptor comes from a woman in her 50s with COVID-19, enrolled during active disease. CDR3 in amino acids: CASSSGREEETQYF. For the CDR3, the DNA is TGTGCCAGCAGCTCCGGAAGGGAGGAAGAGACCCAGTACTTC.